One sample yielded the 3 T cell receptor beta chains listed below, sequenced in a study of T cells in Graves' hyperthyroidism and ophthalmopathy. There were TCR beta CDR3 regions amplified from RNA transcripts. First-round RT-PCR of the TCR CDR3 relied on the HTBI primer set. TCRdb called the multiplex PCR reads again in MiXCR, with one record for every CDR3 protein. The sample consists of 600,000 to 900,000 distinct CDR3 sequences, 16% of them appearing once. The sequencing input was blood. The receptors derive from a man aged 18 to 29 with Graves' hyperthyroidism.

This clonotype was counted many times. V and J are TRBV28 and TRBJ2-1; 10 bases align to TRBD1. Trimming took 7 bases from V and 4 from J; bases not matched to a gene: 7. The germline CDR1 and CDR2 sequences are MDHEN and SYDVKM. The CDR3 has 15 residues. The CDR3 is CASTSQGQGYNEQFF. DNA of the CDR3: TGTGCCAGCACATCGCAGGGACAGGGGTACAATGAGCAGTTCTTC.

V usage is TRBV9 and J usage is TRBJ2-2; D gene unclear. The germline V gene encodes CDR1 SGDLS and CDR2 YYNGEE. V was clipped by 3 bases and J by 6 bases, with 18 bases between them. The CDR3 sequence is 16 residues long. The CDR3 protein is CASSDTPGAVAGELFF. The CDR3 nucleotides read TGTGCCAGCAGCGACACACCAGGTGCGGTTGCCGGGGAGCTGTTTTTT.

This clonotype was picked up many times. The chain combines TRBV7-2 with TRBJ2-1; 12 bases align to TRBD2. The CDR3 has 19 residues. The germline V gene has CDR1 SGHTA and CDR2 FQGNSA. The V and J ends lost 4 bases and 0 bases, in that order; junction bases with no gene match: 10. CDR3 sequence (DNA): TGTGCCAGCAGCTCACCAACTAGCGGGAGGACACTCTCCTACAATGAGCAGTTCTTC. It specifies CASSSPTSGRTLSYNEQFF.